What follows are 8 T cell receptor beta chains derived from one specimen sequenced in a study of blood T cell repertoires in COVID-19. The method was immunoSEQ multiplex PCR; TCRdb's version includes in-frame clones alone and lacks a portion of them. The sample holds around 150,000 clones, about 86% seen once. Sequencing input: PBMCs or T cells enriched from blood (not recorded which). Every receptor here comes from a man between 45 and 60 years old who had recovered from COVID-19.

The J gene is TRBJ1-2, the V gene TRBV7-2, with D maybe TRBD1 (6 bases). Trimming pared 1 base from V and 6 bases from J, leaving 12 bases between. There are 14 residues in the CDR3. Germline-derived CDR1 and CDR2 are SGHTA and FQGNSA. The chain's CDR3 is CASSLEMTGHGYTF. Written as DNA, the CDR3 is TGTGCCAGCAGCTTAGAGATGACAGGTCATGGCTACACCTTC.

The gene calls are TRBV7-2 and TRBJ2-3; 10 bases match TRBD1. V lost 3 bases to trimming and J lost 8 bases; unmatched junction nucleotides: 5. Germline CDR1 and CDR2: SGHTA and FQGNSA. The CDR3 is made up of 14 amino acids. CDR3 region: CASSFTDRGGTQYF. The CDR3 bases are TGTGCCAGCAGCTTTACGGACAGGGGGGGTACGCAGTATTTT.

The chain links TRBV6-5 to TRBJ1-2, with 10 bases matching TRBD1. Germline V CDR1 and CDR2: MNHEY, SVGAGI. The CDR3 totals 13 residues. Unmatched junction bases numbered 5, after V lost 8 bases and J lost 5 bases. Here the CDR3 DNA reads TGTGCCAGCGGCGGGACAGGGGAATATGGCTACACCTTC. Amino acids: CASGGTGEYGYTF.

J is TRBJ2-7 and V is TRBV11-3; 11 nucleotides agree with TRBD2. After removal of 6 bases from V and 6 bases from J, the junction contained 7 bases not matched to a gene. Germline values: CDR1 SGHNT, CDR2 YENEEA. The CDR3 is 14 residues long. Here the CDR3 DNA reads TGTGCCAGCAGAGTTGGGACTAGCGGCGGCGAGCAGTACTTC. Translated, it gives CASRVGTSGGEQYF.

Turning to this clone: Different DNA sequences within this sample yield the same CDR3. This chain joins TRBV29-1 and TRBJ1-1; TRBD1 matches at 8 bases. V lost 6 bases to trimming and J lost 5 bases; unmatched junction nucleotides: 8. The CDR3 totals 13 residues. The germline V gene encodes CDR1 SQVTM and CDR2 ANQGSEA. The chain's CDR3 is CSVTGTGGTEAFF. The DNA of the CDR3 is TGCAGCGTCACCGGGACAGGAGGAACTGAAGCTTTCTTT.

This chain links TRBV19 with TRBJ1-2; 9 bases line up with TRBD1. Germline V gives CDR1 LNHDA, CDR2 SQIVND (reference sequence). The ends lost 5 bases at V and 4 bases at J; junction bases unmatched: 8. The CDR3 extends over 15 amino acids. The CDR3: CASSSTGTGSYGYTF. The DNA of the CDR3 is TGTGCCAGTAGTTCGACCGGGACAGGGAGCTATGGCTACACCTTC.

The chain has TRBV2 and TRBJ2-1; the D gene is possibly TRBD2 (6 bases). V lost 4 bases, J lost 1 base, and 14 bases lay in between. CDR1 is SNHLY and CDR2 is FYNNEI in the germline V gene. The CDR3 covers 16 residues. This chain's CDR3 is CASSVFRLGSYNEQFF. DNA for the CDR3: TGTGCCAGCAGTGTCTTCCGACTAGGGTCCTACAATGAGCAGTTCTTC.

The genes are TRBV30 and TRBJ1-1; D is unclear. Germline-derived CDR1 and CDR2 are GTSNPN and SVGIG (reference sequence). The CDR3 sequence is 11 residues long. The V end lost 2 bases, the J end lost 4 bases, and 5 bases lay between the germline ends. The CDR3 loop is CAWSFFTEAFF. DNA of the CDR3: TGTGCCTGGAGTTTCTTCACTGAAGCTTTCTTT. Drawing the rest from reference TRBV30 and TRBJ1-1, the complete variable domain is SQTIHQWPATLVQPVGSPLSLECTVEGTSNPNLYWYRQAAGRGLQLLFYSVGIGQISSEVPQNLSASRPQDRQFILSSKKLLLSDSGFYLCAWSFFTEAFFGQGTRLTVV.